This section outlines one T cell receptor beta chain sequence together with its context. The antigen is undetermined. This same CDR3 is encoded by further DNA sequences in the sample. The sample belongs to a study of shared clonotypes between healthy human individuals. Study results and limitations: Only a few donors were included, so the genetic and exposure-history diversity represented was limited.

For every subset, genomic DNA was evenly distributed across several immunoSEQ plates. The method was immunoSEQ multiplex PCR; TCRdb's version includes in-frame clones alone and lacks a portion of them. The sample has roughly 2.1 million clones, about 93% seen once. Trimming took 2 bases from V and 4 from J; bases not matched to a gene: 1. Per the germline V gene, CDR1 is SGHRS and CDR2 is YFSETQ. The CDR3 length is 14 residues. Cells designated naive CD8 were CD45RO-negative and were positively selected for CCR7, with terminally differentiated effector memory CD45RA+ cells excluded. The genes are TRBV5-1 and TRBJ1-1; 11 bases are a match to TRBD1. Sequenced input: naive CD8+ T cells from PBMCs. This clonotype originated in a man between 18 and 35 years old in good health. Some clones in this sample may be carry-over from other donors' samples. The CDR3 here is CASSFGTGGTEAFF. The CDR3 DNA sequence: TGCGCCAGCAGCTTCGGGACAGGGGGCACTGAAGCTTTCTTT.